The TCR beta chain under discussion was sequenced for a study of identical twins. This CDR3 spans 12 amino acids. V was shortened by 6 bases and J by 9 bases, with 14 bases between the two germline ends. There are a few counts of this clonotype. Its antigen is unknown. The study's findings and limits: Some out-of-frame alpha sequences were shared by twins, and these showed excess low generation probability.

TCRdb independently ran MiXCR on the 5' RACE reads; one entry per CDR3 protein. This table has more than 600,000 distinct CDR3 sequences, over 15% appearing once. Another study also made use of these data, one on T cells expressing NK-cell markers. As that study records: Among eight sequenced donors, seven carried HCMV seropositivity while one was seronegative.

The rearrangement joins TRBV12-3 or TRBV12-4 to TRBJ1-2; D is ambiguous. This clonotype was sampled from a woman aged 18 to 35 in good health. The sequenced material came from PBMCs. CDR3 sequence reads: CASSPPERSYTF. CDR3 sequence (DNA): TGTGCCAGCAGCCCTCCGGAAAGGAGCTACACCTTC.